This TCR beta chain was recovered during a study of cytomegalovirus exposure and HLA in healthy donors. Some clones are missing from TCRdb's copy, which holds only in-frame ones; the method was immunoSEQ multiplex PCR. The sample yields fewer than 200,000 clones, 85% seen once. The V end was cut by 2 bases, the J end by 1 base, with 5 bases between. The CDR3 has 13 amino acids. Germline V lookup: CDR1 MNHNS, CDR2 SASEGT. The TCR sequence derives from a man between 18 and 35 years old in good health and CMV-seropositive. Sequencing used PBMCs. The V and J genes are TRBV6-1 and TRBJ1-1; D call uncertain. CDR3 loop: CASSERGNTEAFF. In DNA, the CDR3 is TGTGCCAGCAGTGAACGGGGGAACACTGAAGCTTTCTTT.